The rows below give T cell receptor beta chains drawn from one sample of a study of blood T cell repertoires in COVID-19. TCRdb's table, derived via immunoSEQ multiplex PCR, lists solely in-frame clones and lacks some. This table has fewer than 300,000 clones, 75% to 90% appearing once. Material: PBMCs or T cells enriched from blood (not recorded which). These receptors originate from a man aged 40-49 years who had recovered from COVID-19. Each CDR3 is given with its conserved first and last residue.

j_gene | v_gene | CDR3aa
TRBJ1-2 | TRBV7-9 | CASSLDRLHTF
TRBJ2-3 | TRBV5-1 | CASSFEGGQHTQYF
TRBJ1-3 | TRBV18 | CASSPAQGRGYSGNTIYF
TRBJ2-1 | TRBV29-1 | CSAPGQGINEQFF
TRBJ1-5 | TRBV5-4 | CASSLGGAPNQPQHF
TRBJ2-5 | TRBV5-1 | CASSLGASGREGTQYF
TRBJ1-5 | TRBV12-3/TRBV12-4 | CASSFRGNQPQHF
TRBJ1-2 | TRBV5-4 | CASSSPTTSPDYGYTF
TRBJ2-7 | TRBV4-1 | CASSQSLSGTGINEQYF
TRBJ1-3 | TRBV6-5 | CASSFRSRGGNTIYF
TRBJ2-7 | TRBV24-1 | CATSDWKAGTYEQYF
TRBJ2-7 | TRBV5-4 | CASSAGRTSGLAEQYF
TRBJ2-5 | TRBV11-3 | CASSLGGRTSQQETQYF
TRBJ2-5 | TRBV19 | CASSTTGPETQYF
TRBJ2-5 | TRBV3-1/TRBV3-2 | CASSQDRVETQYF
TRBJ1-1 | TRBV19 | CASSSPAGGETEAFF
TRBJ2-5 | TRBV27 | CASSRQGRGETQYF